The clone carrying this T cell receptor (beta chain) came up a few times. What it binds is unknown. This entry belongs to a study of T-cell reconstitution after alpha-beta-depleted transplantation in children. Using unique molecular identifiers, the investigators prepared the TCRbeta library. TCRdb reprocessed the PCR reads via MiXCR and lists one record per CDR3 protein. In the table there are about 870,000 distinct CDR3 sequences, 16% of which are singletons. Findings and limits, study-wide: One year post-transplant, T-cell counts and diversity were largely derived from T cells produced anew. It was surviving recipient T cells and thymic progenitors that gave some patients high TCRbeta diversity at day 60. Expanded graft clones, several hundred of them, were reportedly the source of alpha-beta T cells about two months after transplant.

This CDR3 comprises 15 residues. The germline V gene has CDR1 SGHNT and CDR2 YYREEE (reference sequence). Trimming cost V 4 bases and J 2 bases, with 10 bases left between them. V usage is TRBV5-4 and J usage is TRBJ2-6, with D tentatively TRBD1 (6 bases). Here the sequenced sample was PBMCs, mostly from graft donor cells, taken 360 days after TCRalphabeta/CD19-depleted stem cell transplant. The TCR was taken from a male patient under 18 who had a stem cell transplant for acute lymphoblastic leukemia, so the T cells may come from the graft donor. The CDR3, as DNA: TGTGCCAGCAGCAGGCAGGGGACTGGGGCCAACGTCCTGACTTTC. Translating gives CASSRQGTGANVLTF.